The clone carrying this T cell receptor beta chain was counted at least ten times. What it recognizes is unknown. Other DNA sequences in the same sample also yield this CDR3. These data come from a study of metastatic and nonmetastatic thyroid tumors. General study points: Versus benign nodules, malignant thyroid tumors reportedly had significantly higher TCR beta diversity, in blood and tumor.

None of the patients had undergone any treatment ahead of thyroid surgery. TCRdb redid the clone calls on the PCR reads using MiXCR. This table has about 28,000 clones, roughly 19% appearing once. V shed 5 bases, J shed 6 bases, and the junction held 7 bases outside the gene matches. This CDR3 region has 15 residues. This chain connects TRBV12-3 or TRBV12-4 to TRBJ2-1; 10 positions agree with TRBD1. The sample consisted of blood. The sequence came from a female donor with papillary thyroid cancer or a benign thyroid nodule (not recorded which). Some clones in this sample may be carry-over from other donors' samples. The CDR3 region is CASSPTGGRGNEQFF. Here the CDR3 DNA reads TGTGCCAGCAGTCCGACAGGGGGCAGAGGCAATGAGCAGTTCTTC.